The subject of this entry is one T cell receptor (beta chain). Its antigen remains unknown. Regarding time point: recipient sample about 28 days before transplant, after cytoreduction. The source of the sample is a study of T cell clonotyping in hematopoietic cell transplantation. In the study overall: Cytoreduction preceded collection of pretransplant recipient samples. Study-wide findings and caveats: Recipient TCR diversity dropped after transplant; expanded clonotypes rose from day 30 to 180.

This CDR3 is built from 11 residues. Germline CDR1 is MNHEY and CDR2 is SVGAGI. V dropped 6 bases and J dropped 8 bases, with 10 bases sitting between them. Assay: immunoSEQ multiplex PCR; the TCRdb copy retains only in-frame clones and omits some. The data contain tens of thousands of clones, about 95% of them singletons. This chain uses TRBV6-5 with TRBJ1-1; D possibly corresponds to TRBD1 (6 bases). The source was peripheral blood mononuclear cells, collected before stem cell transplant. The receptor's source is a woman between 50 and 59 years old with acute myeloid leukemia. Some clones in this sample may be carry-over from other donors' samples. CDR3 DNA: TGTGCCAGCAGCCGCGGACAGGAAGCTTTCTTT. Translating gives CASSRGQEAFF.